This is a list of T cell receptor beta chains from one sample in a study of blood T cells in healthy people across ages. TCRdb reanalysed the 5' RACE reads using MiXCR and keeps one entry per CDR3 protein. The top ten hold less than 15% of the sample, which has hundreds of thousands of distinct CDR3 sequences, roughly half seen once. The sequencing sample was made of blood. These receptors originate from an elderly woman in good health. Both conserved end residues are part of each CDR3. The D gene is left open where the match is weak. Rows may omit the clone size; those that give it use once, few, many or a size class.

CDR3 protein: CASSLIAGAITDTQYF
CDR3 DNA: TGTGCCAGCAGCTTAATAGCGGGGGCAATAACAGATACGCAGTATTTT
J gene: TRBJ2-3
clone size: -
D gene: TRBD2
V gene: TRBV7-3

CDR3 protein: CASSLRSASGLSTDTQYF
CDR3 DNA: TGTGCCAGCAGTTTAAGGTCGGCTAGCGGGCTTAGCACAGATACGCAGTATTTT
J gene: TRBJ2-3
clone size: many
D gene: TRBD2
V gene: TRBV6-5

CDR3 protein: CASSPGATNEKLFF
CDR3 DNA: TGTGCCAGCAGTCCTGGGGCAACTAATGAAAAACTGTTTTTT
J gene: TRBJ1-4
clone size: many
D gene: -
V gene: TRBV18

CDR3 protein: CASDLRNNEQYF
CDR3 DNA: TGTGCCAGTGATTTGCGGAACAATGAGCAGTACTTC
J gene: TRBJ2-5
clone size: -
D gene: -
V gene: TRBV2

CDR3 protein: CASSLSGRSDSGNTIYF
CDR3 DNA: TGCGCCAGCAGCTTGTCCGGCCGCAGCGACTCTGGAAACACCATATATTTT
J gene: TRBJ1-3
clone size: -
D gene: -
V gene: TRBV5-1

CDR3 protein: CASSLNSGSYNEQYF
CDR3 DNA: TGTGCCAGCAGCTTAAACAGCGGTTCCTACAATGAGCAGTACTTC
J gene: TRBJ2-7
clone size: few
D gene: -
V gene: TRBV11-2

CDR3 protein: CATRLAGGYLQYF
CDR3 DNA: TGTGCCACCAGACTAGCGGGGGGGTATCTGCAGTATTTT
J gene: TRBJ2-3
clone size: -
D gene: TRBD2
V gene: TRBV15

CDR3 protein: CSADFPGQGPGGYTF
CDR3 DNA: TGCAGTGCCGACTTTCCGGGACAGGGACCCGGTGGCTACACCTTC
J gene: TRBJ1-2
clone size: -
D gene: TRBD1
V gene: TRBV20-1

CDR3 protein: CASSVVRAYEQYF
CDR3 DNA: TGTGCCAGCAGTGTAGTCAGGGCCTACGAGCAGTACTTC
J gene: TRBJ2-7
clone size: -
D gene: -
V gene: TRBV28

CDR3 protein: CASSWKGASGYTF
CDR3 DNA: TGTGCCAGCAGTTGGAAGGGGGCATCTGGCTACACCTTC
J gene: TRBJ1-2
clone size: -
D gene: TRBD1
V gene: TRBV28

CDR3 protein: CSAELGASRSYEQYF
CDR3 DNA: TGCAGTGCTGAACTGGGGGCTAGCAGATCCTACGAGCAGTACTTC
J gene: TRBJ2-7
clone size: few
D gene: -
V gene: TRBV20-1

CDR3 protein: CASRSGDFYEQYF
CDR3 DNA: TGCGCCAGCAGGAGCGGAGACTTCTACGAGCAGTACTTC
J gene: TRBJ2-7
clone size: once
D gene: -
V gene: TRBV5-1

CDR3 protein: CASSLTSGGTHEQYF
CDR3 DNA: TGTGCCAGCAGCTTGACTAGCGGGGGTACCCACGAGCAGTACTTC
J gene: TRBJ2-7
clone size: -
D gene: TRBD2
V gene: TRBV7-2

CDR3 protein: CAISEPTRNEKLFF
CDR3 DNA: TGTGCCATCAGTGAGCCGACCAGGAATGAAAAACTGTTTTTT
J gene: TRBJ1-4
clone size: -
D gene: -
V gene: TRBV10-3

CDR3 protein: CASSPTGGDEKLFF
CDR3 DNA: TGTGCCAGCAGCCCGACAGGGGGAGACGAAAAACTGTTTTTT
J gene: TRBJ1-4
clone size: few
D gene: TRBD1
V gene: TRBV7-9

CDR3 protein: CASSRGPNTGELFF
CDR3 DNA: TGTGCCAGCAGCCGGGGCCCGAACACCGGGGAGCTGTTTTTT
J gene: TRBJ2-2
clone size: -
D gene: -
V gene: TRBV12-3/TRBV12-4

CDR3 protein: CSVGRTGADTQYF
CDR3 DNA: TGCAGCGTTGGACGGACAGGAGCAGATACGCAGTATTTT
J gene: TRBJ2-3
clone size: -
D gene: TRBD1
V gene: TRBV29-1

CDR3 protein: CASHGERGSTDTQYF
CDR3 DNA: TGTGCCAGCCACGGGGAGCGGGGGAGCACAGATACGCAGTATTTT
J gene: TRBJ2-3
clone size: -
D gene: TRBD2
V gene: TRBV9

CDR3 protein: CASSRRSRGDTQYF
CDR3 DNA: TGTGCCAGTAGTCGTCGAAGCCGTGGGGATACGCAGTATTTT
J gene: TRBJ2-3
clone size: -
D gene: -
V gene: TRBV19